Listed below are T cell receptor beta chains from one sample, sequenced in a study of cytomegalovirus exposure and HLA in healthy donors. Clones were read by immunoSEQ multiplex PCR, and TCRdb kept only the in-frame ones, dropping some. Here the sample spans roughly 140,000 clones, almost 90% being singletons. Material: PBMCs. The receptors here all came from a young woman in good health and CMV-seropositive. CDR3s include the opening cysteine and the closing phenylalanine or tryptophan. The D gene is left open where the match is weak. Size is stated for part of the rows, as once, few or many counts, or as a class when the clone is expanded.

V	D	size	J	DNA	CDR3
TRBV9	TRBD2	NA	TRBJ2-2	TGTGCCAGCAGCAAGGGGACTAGCGGGAACACCGGGGAGCTGTTTTTT	CASSKGTSGNTGELFF
TRBV5-1	NA	NA	TRBJ2-1	TGCGCCAGCAGCGTGGGACTCTACAATGAGCAGTTCTTC	CASSVGLYNEQFF
TRBV4-2	TRBD1	few	TRBJ1-3	TGTGCCAGCAGCCAAGATACACAGGGGGCATATGGAAACACCATATATTTT	CASSQDTQGAYGNTIYF
TRBV7-9	NA	NA	TRBJ2-7	TGTGCCAGCAGCTTAGCGCTTCAGGCCATAGACCACGAGCAGTACTTC	CASSLALQAIDHEQYF
TRBV7-6	NA	NA	TRBJ2-7	TGTGCCAGCAGCTCCCCCGGACAAGACTACGAGCAGTACTTC	CASSSPGQDYEQYF
TRBV28	NA	NA	TRBJ1-3	TGTGCATCGTCCTCAGGGGCCCTCTCTGGAAACACCATATATTTT	CASSSGALSGNTIYF
TRBV27	NA	NA	TRBJ1-2	TGTGCCACCTTGGGGAGACGGGGCTATGGCTACACCTTC	CATLGRRGYGYTF
TRBV5-1	NA	NA	TRBJ2-1	TGCGCCAGCAGCTTGGGGGGCGTTGGCTACAATGAGCAGTTCTTC	CASSLGGVGYNEQFF
TRBV11-1	TRBD1	once	TRBJ1-1	TGTGCCAGCAGCCTAGACCTCCAGGGGGCGGACACTGAAGCTTTCTTT	CASSLDLQGADTEAFF
TRBV9	NA	NA	TRBJ1-3	TGTGCCAGCAGCGCGCCGGGACATTTCTCTGGAAACACCATATATTTT	CASSAPGHFSGNTIYF
TRBV7-3	NA	NA	TRBJ1-2	TGTGCCAGCAGCTTAACGGGGGAGGGTGGCTACACCTTC	CASSLTGEGGYTF
TRBV12-5	NA	NA	TRBJ2-5	TGTGCTAGTGGTTTGTCCAGGGGTCAGACCCAGTACTTC	CASGLSRGQTQYF
TRBV4-2	TRBD2	NA	TRBJ2-7	TGTGCCAGCAGCCAAGGGACTAGTAGGTACGAGCAGTACTTC	CASSQGTSRYEQYF
TRBV7-9	NA	NA	TRBJ1-4	TGTGCCAGCAGCTTTGGAGATGAAAAACTGTTTTTT	CASSFGDEKLFF
TRBV6-1	NA	once	TRBJ2-3	TGTGCCCTTGTGGCAGGGAACACAGATACGCAGTATTTT	CALVAGNTDTQYF
TRBV27	NA	once	TRBJ2-7	TGTGCCAGCAGTTCCTCCTTCTACGAGCAGTACTTC	CASSSSFYEQYF
TRBV9	NA	NA	TRBJ1-5	TGTGCCAGCAGCCGGGTTGGGAATCAGCCCCAGCATTTT	CASSRVGNQPQHF
TRBV5-1	TRBD2	few	TRBJ2-1	TGCGCCAGCAACCGGGGACTAGCGGGAGGGGCCTACAATGAGCAGTTCTTC	CASNRGLAGGAYNEQFF
TRBV5-4	NA	NA	TRBJ2-3	TGTGCCAGCGCAAAGCGGAGCACAGATACGCAGTATTTT	CASAKRSTDTQYF
TRBV30	NA	NA	TRBJ1-4	TGTGCCTGGAGCCGGGCGGGACGAGAAAAACTGTTTTTT	CAWSRAGREKLFF
TRBV2	TRBD2	NA	TRBJ2-3	TGTGCCAGCAGGGGACTAGTCGTAGATACGCAGTATTTT	CASRGLVVDTQYF
TRBV28	TRBD1	NA	TRBJ1-1	TGTGCCAGCAGCCAGGGGGCTATCACTGAAGCTTTCTTT	CASSQGAITEAFF
TRBV9	NA	few	TRBJ2-7	TGTGCCAGCAGTAAACAGGTGAGCTCCTACGAGCAGTACTTC	CASSKQVSSYEQYF
TRBV5-1	TRBD1	NA	TRBJ2-7	TGCGCCAGCAGCGTCCAGGGACAGGGCACCTACGAGCAGTACTTC	CASSVQGQGTYEQYF
TRBV5-5	NA	NA	TRBJ1-1	TGTGCCAGCAGCTTGACCCCAACTCACACTGAAGCTTTCTTT	CASSLTPTHTEAFF
TRBV6-5	TRBD2	once	TRBJ2-7	TGTGCCAGCAGCCCCGGGAGGTCAAGCTCCTACGAGCAGTACTTC	CASSPGRSSSYEQYF
TRBV5-4	TRBD2	NA	TRBJ2-5	TGTGCCAGCAGCTTCTCACTAGCGGGGGATTACCAAGAGACCCAGTACTTC	CASSFSLAGDYQETQYF
TRBV9	TRBD2	NA	TRBJ2-2	TGTGCCAGCAGCGTAGCTATTGTCCCGGGGGGCACCGGGGAGCTGTTTTTT	CASSVAIVPGGTGELFF
TRBV4-1	TRBD1	NA	TRBJ1-2	TGCGCCAGCAGCCGGGACAGGGATCGCCGTATCTATGGCTACACCTTC	CASSRDRDRRIYGYTF
TRBV27	TRBD1	NA	TRBJ1-2	TGTGCCAGCAGTCCGCACCCCAGTCCGGGACAGGGGCATGGCTACACCTTC	CASSPHPSPGQGHGYTF
TRBV18	NA	NA	TRBJ1-1	TGTGCCAGCTCACTGTCAGGGATATCCACTGAAGCTTTCTTT	CASSLSGISTEAFF
TRBV6-5	NA	NA	TRBJ2-1	TGTGCCAGCAGTTACGAGGACACGAGGTACAATGAGCAGTTCTTC	CASSYEDTRYNEQFF
TRBV13	NA	NA	TRBJ1-1	TGTGCCAGCAGCTTAAACCGGGGGAACACTGAAGCTTTCTTT	CASSLNRGNTEAFF
TRBV27	TRBD2	NA	TRBJ2-2	TGTGCCAGCAGCCTAGCCCCCGGACTAGCGGGAGGGTGGATCACCGGGGAGCTGTTTTTT	CASSLAPGLAGGWITGELFF
TRBV30	NA	NA	TRBJ1-2	TGTGCCTGGAGTGTACAGAGGGCGGACTATGGCTACACCTTC	CAWSVQRADYGYTF
TRBV28	NA	NA	TRBJ1-2	TGTGCCAGCAGTCACCCAGGGAACGGCTACACCTTC	CASSHPGNGYTF
TRBV27	NA	NA	TRBJ2-5	TGTGCCAGCAGGATTACAGGGCGAGAGACCCAGTACTTC	CASRITGRETQYF
TRBV6-4	NA	NA	TRBJ1-2	TGTGCCAGCAGTGGTAACTCCAAAACAGGGAAACTTAACTATGGCTACACCTTC	CASSGNSKTGKLNYGYTF
TRBV10-3	NA	NA	TRBJ2-2	TGTGCTACGCGGGGTACCGGGGAGCTGTTTTTT	CATRGTGELFF
TRBV4-3	TRBD1	NA	TRBJ1-4	TGCGCCAGCAGCCAGGGGGGACAGGGGGAAAAACTGTTTTTT	CASSQGGQGEKLFF
TRBV11-3	TRBD1	NA	TRBJ2-5	TGTGCCAGCAGCCGGACAGGGGGGCAAGAGACCCAGTACTTC	CASSRTGGQETQYF
TRBV9	TRBD2	NA	TRBJ2-7	TGTGCCAGCAGCGCGAGAAGCGGGGGGGCTACCTACGAGCAGTACTTC	CASSARSGGATYEQYF
TRBV6-6	TRBD1	NA	TRBJ1-3	TGTGCCAGCAGATCGGGACAGTCTGGAAACACCATATATTTT	CASRSGQSGNTIYF
TRBV30	NA	NA	TRBJ1-2	TGTGCCTGGAGTAGGGGACAATTCTATGGCTACACCTTC	CAWSRGQFYGYTF